This is a list of T cell receptor beta chains from one sample in a study of blood T cell repertoires in COVID-19. Profiled with immunoSEQ multiplex PCR; TCRdb holds only in-frame clones, not every one. The sample includes some 57,000 clones, nearly 90% of them seen just once. Sequencing was carried out using peripheral blood. The receptors were gathered from a man aged 60 to 75 with active COVID-19. The CDR3 runs from the conserved cysteine through the conserved F or W. A D gene is named only where the DNA matches it firmly. Not every row has a clone size; where given, it reads once, few, many or a size class.

j_gene,d_gene,abundance,v_gene,CDR3nt,CDR3aa
TRBJ1-5,.,.,TRBV4-3,TGCGCCAGCAGCCAAGTCATGGGAGATCAGCCCCAGCATTTT,CASSQVMGDQPQHF
TRBJ1-1,TRBD1,once,TRBV28,TGTGCGACAGGGGTCACGAACACTGAAGCTTTCTTT,CATGVTNTEAFF
TRBJ1-3,.,.,TRBV9,TGTGCCAGCAGCCGCAGGGTGGCTGAGCTCTCTGGAAACACCATATATTTT,CASSRRVAELSGNTIYF
TRBJ2-7,.,.,TRBV6-5,TGTGCCAGCAGTTACAACGCTCGGGAGCAGTACTTC,CASSYNAREQYF
TRBJ2-3,TRBD1,.,TRBV11-3,TGTGCCAGCAGCTTATCCGTGGGACAGGGCACGGATACGCAGTATTTT,CASSLSVGQGTDTQYF
TRBJ2-7,TRBD1,.,TRBV9,TGTGCCAGCAGCCGGACAGGGGTTGATTTTGGCTACGAGCAGTACTTC,CASSRTGVDFGYEQYF
TRBJ2-7,TRBD1,.,TRBV2,TGTGCCAGCACCGACAGGGGCGAGACCTACGAGCAGTACTTC,CASTDRGETYEQYF
TRBJ1-1,.,.,TRBV12-3/TRBV12-4,TGTGCCAGCAGACCTGGACAGAACACTGAAGCTTTCTTT,CASRPGQNTEAFF
TRBJ2-2,.,.,TRBV9,TGTGCCAGCAGCGTAGCTGATAGCGGCTACACCGGGGAGCTGTTTTTT,CASSVADSGYTGELFF
TRBJ2-7,TRBD1,.,TRBV19,TGTGCCAGTAGTAGTGGGACAGGGATCTACGAGCAGTACTTC,CASSSGTGIYEQYF
TRBJ2-5,.,.,TRBV6-6,TGTGCCAGCACCAGAGGAGGGGTAATGCGGACCCAGTACTTC,CASTRGGVMRTQYF
TRBJ2-4,.,once,TRBV3-1/TRBV3-2,TGTGCCAGCAGCCCGCGTGGAGGGGGGGTCGGCAAAAACATTCAGTACTTC,CASSPRGGGVGKNIQYF
TRBJ1-2,TRBD1,.,TRBV6-5,TGTGCCAGCAGTAACCGACAGGGAAGCGGTGGCTACACCTTC,CASSNRQGSGGYTF
TRBJ2-7,.,.,TRBV7-9,TGTGCCAGCAGCTTAGGGGCAGGGTCGCCCGAGCAGTACTTC,CASSLGAGSPEQYF
TRBJ1-2,.,once,TRBV27,TGTGCCAGCAGGTCAGGGGCCGGCGGTGGCTACACCTTC,CASRSGAGGGYTF
TRBJ2-2,TRBD2,.,TRBV19,TGTGCCAGTAGTATATGGTTAGGGACTAGCGGGAGGTTCACCGGGGAGCTGTTTTTT,CASSIWLGTSGRFTGELFF
TRBJ2-5,.,.,TRBV13,TGTGCCAGCAGCGGACGAGGCGGGGCGTTAGAGACCCAGTACTTC,CASSGRGGALETQYF
TRBJ2-2,TRBD1,.,TRBV7-3,TGTGCCACCCCTCTGAAAGACAGGGACGCCGGGGAGCTGTTTTTT,CATPLKDRDAGELFF
TRBJ1-1,.,.,TRBV12-3/TRBV12-4,TGTGCCACCGCGTATTTGAACACTGAAGCTTTCTTT,CATAYLNTEAFF
TRBJ2-3,TRBD2,.,TRBV12-3/TRBV12-4,TGTGCCAGCAGTTTAGAGGGACTAGCGGGAAAGAATTTT,CASSLEGLAGKNF
TRBJ2-7,TRBD1,once,TRBV5-1,TGCGCCAGCAGCTGGGGACAGGAGTCCTACGAGCAGTACTTC,CASSWGQESYEQYF
TRBJ2-3,TRBD2,.,TRBV7-3,TGTGCCAGCCAACTAGCGGGAACAGATACGCAGTATTTT,CASQLAGTDTQYF
TRBJ1-2,.,.,TRBV9,TGTGCCAGCAGCGAAGAAGGAACAGGGCACTATGGCTACACCTTC,CASSEEGTGHYGYTF
TRBJ2-2,TRBD1,.,TRBV3-1/TRBV3-2,TGTGCCAGCAGCCACTTCCTACAGGGGACCGGGGAGCTGTTTTTT,CASSHFLQGTGELFF
TRBJ2-1,.,.,TRBV11-2,TGTGCCAGCAGCTCCATCCTTAGCGGTTTTGACAATGAGCAGTTCTTC,CASSSILSGFDNEQFF
TRBJ2-2,TRBD2,.,TRBV27,TGTGCCACGAAACTAGCGGGAGAACCCGGGGAGCTGTTTTTT,CATKLAGEPGELFF
TRBJ1-2,.,few,TRBV5-6,TGTGCCAGCAGCTTGAAACAGAACTATGGCTACACCTTC,CASSLKQNYGYTF
TRBJ2-2,TRBD1,.,TRBV6-1,TGTGCCAGCAGTGAAGGGGATTGGGACAGGGTCACCGGGGAGCTGTTTTTT,CASSEGDWDRVTGELFF
TRBJ1-1,TRBD1,.,TRBV7-2,TGTGCCAGCAGCACCTGGACAGGGATCGGCGCTGAAGCTTTCTTT,CASSTWTGIGAEAFF
TRBJ1-4,.,.,TRBV6-6,TGTGCCAGCAGTCCCGAGGGAGGAACTAATGAAAAACTGTTTTTT,CASSPEGGTNEKLFF
TRBJ1-1,TRBD1,.,TRBV5-1,TGCGCCAGCAGCCCCGACAGGGGGGAAGAAGCTTTCTTT,CASSPDRGEEAFF
TRBJ2-3,.,once,TRBV4-3,TGCGCCAGCAGCCAAGAGGCCTCGGCGGGGTCAGATACGCAGTATTTT,CASSQEASAGSDTQYF